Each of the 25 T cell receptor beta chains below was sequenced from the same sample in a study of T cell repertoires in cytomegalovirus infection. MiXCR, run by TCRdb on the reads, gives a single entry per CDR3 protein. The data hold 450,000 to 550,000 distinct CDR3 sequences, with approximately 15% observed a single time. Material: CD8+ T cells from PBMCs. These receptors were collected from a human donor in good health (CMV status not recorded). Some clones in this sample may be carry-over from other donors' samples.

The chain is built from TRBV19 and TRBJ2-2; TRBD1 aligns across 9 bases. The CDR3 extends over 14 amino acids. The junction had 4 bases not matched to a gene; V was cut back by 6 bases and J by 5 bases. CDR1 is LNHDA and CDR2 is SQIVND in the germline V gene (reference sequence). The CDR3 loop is CASRDRGGTGELFF. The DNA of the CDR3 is TGTGCCAGTAGGGACAGGGGTGGTACCGGGGAGCTGTTTTTT.

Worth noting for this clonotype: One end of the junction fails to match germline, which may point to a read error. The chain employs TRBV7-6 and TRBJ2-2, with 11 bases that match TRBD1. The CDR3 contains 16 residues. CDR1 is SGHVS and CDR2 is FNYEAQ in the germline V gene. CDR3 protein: CASSGSGTGGLGELVF. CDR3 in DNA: TGTGCCAGCAGCGGGTCCGGGACAGGGGGACTCGGGGAGCTGGTTTTC.

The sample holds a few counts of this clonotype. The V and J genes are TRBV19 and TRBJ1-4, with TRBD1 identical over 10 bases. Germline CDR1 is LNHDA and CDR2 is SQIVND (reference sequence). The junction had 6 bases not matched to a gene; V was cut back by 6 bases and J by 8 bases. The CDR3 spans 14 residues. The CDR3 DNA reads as TGTGCCAGTAGACTGACAGGGGGCGGAGAAAAACTGTTTTTT. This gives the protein CASRLTGGGEKLFF.

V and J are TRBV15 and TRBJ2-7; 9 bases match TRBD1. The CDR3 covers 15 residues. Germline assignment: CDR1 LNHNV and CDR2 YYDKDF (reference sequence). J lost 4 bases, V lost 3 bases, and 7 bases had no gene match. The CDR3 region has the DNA TGTGCCACCAGCAGCCCCGGGACAGGGTCTTACGAGCAGTACTTC. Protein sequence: CATSSPGTGSYEQYF.

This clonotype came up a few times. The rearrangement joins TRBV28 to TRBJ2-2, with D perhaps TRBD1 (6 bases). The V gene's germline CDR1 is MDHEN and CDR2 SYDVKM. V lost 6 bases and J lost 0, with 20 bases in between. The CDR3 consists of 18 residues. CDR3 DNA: TGTGCCAGCAGCTCTCTAGAGACAGGACTTACGAACACCGGGGAGCTGTTTTTT. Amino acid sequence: CASSSLETGLTNTGELFF.

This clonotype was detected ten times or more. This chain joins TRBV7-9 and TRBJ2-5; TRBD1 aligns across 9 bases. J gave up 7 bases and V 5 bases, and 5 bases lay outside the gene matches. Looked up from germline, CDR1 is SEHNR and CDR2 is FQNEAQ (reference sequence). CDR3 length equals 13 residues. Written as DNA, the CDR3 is TGTGCCAGCAGCATTGACAGGGGGGGGACCCAGTACTTC. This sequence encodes CASSIDRGGTQYF.

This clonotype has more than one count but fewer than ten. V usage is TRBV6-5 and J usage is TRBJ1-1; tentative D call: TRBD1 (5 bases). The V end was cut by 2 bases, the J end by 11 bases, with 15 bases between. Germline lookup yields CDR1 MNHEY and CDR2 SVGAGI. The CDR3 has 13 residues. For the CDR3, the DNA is TGTGCCAGCAGTTACGGCCCGGGACGAGGGGCTTTCTTT. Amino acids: CASSYGPGRGAFF.

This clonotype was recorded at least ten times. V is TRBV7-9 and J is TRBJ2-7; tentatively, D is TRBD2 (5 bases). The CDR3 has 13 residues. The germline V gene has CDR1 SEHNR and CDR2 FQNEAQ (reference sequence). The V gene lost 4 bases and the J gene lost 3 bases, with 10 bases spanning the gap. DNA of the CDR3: TGTGCCAGCAGCTGGACTTCCGACTACGAGCAGTACTTC. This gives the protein CASSWTSDYEQYF.

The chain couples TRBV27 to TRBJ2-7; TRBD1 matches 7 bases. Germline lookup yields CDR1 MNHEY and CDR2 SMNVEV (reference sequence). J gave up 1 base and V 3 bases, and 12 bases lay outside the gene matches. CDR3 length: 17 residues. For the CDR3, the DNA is TGTGCCAGCAGTTTTTTCCTCCCGGGACAGCCTTCCTACGAGCAGTACTTC. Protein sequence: CASSFFLPGQPSYEQYF.

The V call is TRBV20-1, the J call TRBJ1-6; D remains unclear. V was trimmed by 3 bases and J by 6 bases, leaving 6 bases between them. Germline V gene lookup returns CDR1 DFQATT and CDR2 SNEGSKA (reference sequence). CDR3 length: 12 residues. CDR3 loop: CSARQTNSPLHF. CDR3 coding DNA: TGCAGTGCTAGGCAAACTAATTCACCCCTCCACTTT.

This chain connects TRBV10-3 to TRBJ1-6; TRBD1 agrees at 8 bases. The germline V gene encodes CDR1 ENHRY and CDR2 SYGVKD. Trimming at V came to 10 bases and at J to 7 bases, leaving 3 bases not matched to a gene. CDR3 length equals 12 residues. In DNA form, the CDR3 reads TGTGCCACCACAGGGGGAAATTCACCCCTCCACTTT. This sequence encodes CATTGGNSPLHF.

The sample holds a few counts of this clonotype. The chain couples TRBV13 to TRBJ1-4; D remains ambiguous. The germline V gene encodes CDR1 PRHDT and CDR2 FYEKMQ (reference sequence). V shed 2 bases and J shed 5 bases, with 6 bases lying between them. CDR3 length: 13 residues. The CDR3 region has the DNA TGTGCCAGCAGCTTACAGCTGAATGAAAAACTGTTTTTT. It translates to CASSLQLNEKLFF.

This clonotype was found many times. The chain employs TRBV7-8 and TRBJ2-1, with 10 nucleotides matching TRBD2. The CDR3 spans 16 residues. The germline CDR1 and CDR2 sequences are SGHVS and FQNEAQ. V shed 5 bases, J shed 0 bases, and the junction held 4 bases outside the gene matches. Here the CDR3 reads CASSLASGSSYNEQFF. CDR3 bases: TGTGCCAGCAGCCTTGCTAGCGGGAGCTCCTACAATGAGCAGTTCTTC.

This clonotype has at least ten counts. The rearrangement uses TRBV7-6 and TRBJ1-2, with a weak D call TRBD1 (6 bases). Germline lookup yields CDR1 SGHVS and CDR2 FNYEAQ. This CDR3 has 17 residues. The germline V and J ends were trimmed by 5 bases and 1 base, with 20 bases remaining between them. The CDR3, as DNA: TGTGCCAGCAGCCCCCCCGGCGCAGGGGACTTTAACTATGGCTACACCTTC. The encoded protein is CASSPPGAGDFNYGYTF.

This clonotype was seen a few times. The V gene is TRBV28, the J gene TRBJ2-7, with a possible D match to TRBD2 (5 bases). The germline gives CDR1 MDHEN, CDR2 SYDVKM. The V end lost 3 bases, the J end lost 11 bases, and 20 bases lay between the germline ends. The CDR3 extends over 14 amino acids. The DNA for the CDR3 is TGTGCCAGCAGTTTTCATAGTGGTAGAGGGATGGAGTACTTC. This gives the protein CASSFHSGRGMEYF.

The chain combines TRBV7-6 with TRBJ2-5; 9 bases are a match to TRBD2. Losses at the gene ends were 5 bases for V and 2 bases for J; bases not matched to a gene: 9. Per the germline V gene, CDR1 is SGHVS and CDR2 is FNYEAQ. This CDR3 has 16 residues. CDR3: CASSVTSGWEQETQYF. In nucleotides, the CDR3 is TGTGCCAGCAGCGTAACTAGCGGGTGGGAGCAAGAGACCCAGTACTTC.

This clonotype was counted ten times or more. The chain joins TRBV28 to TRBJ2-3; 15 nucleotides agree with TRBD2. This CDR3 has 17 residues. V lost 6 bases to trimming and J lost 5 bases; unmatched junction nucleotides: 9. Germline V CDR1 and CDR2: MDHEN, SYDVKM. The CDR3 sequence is CASSYRTSGRAGDTQYF. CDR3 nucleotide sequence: TGTGCCAGCAGCTACCGGACTAGCGGGAGGGCTGGAGATACGCAGTATTTT.

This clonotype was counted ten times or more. The CDR3 region is CASSSYRRQGGAGELFF. The CDR3 coding sequence is TGTGCCAGCAGCTCATACCGCCGGCAGGGTGGAGCCGGGGAGCTGTTTTTT. The genes are TRBV7-9 and TRBJ2-2; perhaps TRBD1 as D (5 bases). Trimming removed 4 bases at V and 6 bases at J, with 21 bases between. The CDR3 consists of 17 residues. Germline loops: CDR1 SEHNR, CDR2 FQNEAQ (reference sequence).

CDR3 bases: TGTGCCAGCAGACCCCCCGTGTATCCAGATACCCAGTACTTC. This encodes CASRPPVYPDTQYF. The V gene is TRBV7-6, the J gene TRBJ2-5; D gene unclear. Deletions cut 6 bases from V and 8 bases from J, with 19 bases between. The CDR3 length is 14 residues. Germline V lookup: CDR1 SGHVS, CDR2 FNYEAQ.

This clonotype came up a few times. The CDR3, as DNA: TGTGCCAGCCTAGGGCAGGGATATGGCTACACCTTC. Its protein is CASLGQGYGYTF. The V call is TRBV2, the J call TRBJ1-2, with a weak D call TRBD1 (5 bases). The CDR3 runs to 12 residues. Deletions cut 8 bases from V and 5 bases from J, with 12 bases between. Germline V gives CDR1 SNHLY, CDR2 FYNNEI.

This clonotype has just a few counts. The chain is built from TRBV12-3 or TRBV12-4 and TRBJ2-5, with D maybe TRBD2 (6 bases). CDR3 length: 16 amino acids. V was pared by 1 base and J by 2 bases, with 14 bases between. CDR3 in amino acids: CASSLVRGPFQETQYF. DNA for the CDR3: TGTGCCAGCAGTTTAGTGCGGGGTCCCTTTCAAGAGACCCAGTACTTC.

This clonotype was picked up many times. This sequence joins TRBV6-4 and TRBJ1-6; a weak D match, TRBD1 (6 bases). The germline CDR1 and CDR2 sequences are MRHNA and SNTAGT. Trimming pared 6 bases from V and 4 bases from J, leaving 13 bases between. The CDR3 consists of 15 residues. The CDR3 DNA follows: TGTGCCAGCAGGGAAGGGACATCATATAATTCACCCCTCCACTTT. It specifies CASREGTSYNSPLHF.

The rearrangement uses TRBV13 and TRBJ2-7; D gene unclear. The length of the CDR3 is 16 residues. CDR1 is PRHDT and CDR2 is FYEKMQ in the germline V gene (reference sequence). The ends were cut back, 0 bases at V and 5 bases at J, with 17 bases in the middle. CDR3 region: CASSLGSVSRRHEQYF. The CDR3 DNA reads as TGTGCCAGCAGCTTAGGGTCAGTCTCCCGTCGCCACGAGCAGTACTTC.

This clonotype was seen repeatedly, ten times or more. This CDR3 reads CASSPSAQETQYF. In nucleotides, the CDR3 is TGTGCCAGCAGCCCTTCTGCGCAAGAGACCCAGTACTTC. The chain couples TRBV7-9 to TRBJ2-5; D is unclear. This CDR3 comprises 13 residues. Germline CDR1 reads SEHNR; CDR2 reads FQNEAQ (reference sequence). V lost 5 bases and J lost 2, with 9 bases in between.

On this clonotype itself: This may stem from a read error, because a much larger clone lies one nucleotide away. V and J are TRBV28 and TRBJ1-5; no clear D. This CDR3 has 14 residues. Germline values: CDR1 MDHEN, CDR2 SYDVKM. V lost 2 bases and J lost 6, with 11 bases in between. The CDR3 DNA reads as TGTGCCAGCAGTTTACCAGAGGGTAGTCAGCCCCAGCATTTT. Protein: CASSLPEGSQPQHF. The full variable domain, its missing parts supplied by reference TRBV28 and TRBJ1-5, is DVKVTQSSRYLVKRTGEKVFLECVQDMDHENMFWYRQDPGLGLRLIYFSYDVKMKEKGDIPEGYSVSREKKERFSLILESASTNQTSMYLCASSLPEGSQPQHFGDGTRLSIL.